This is a list of T cell receptor beta chains from one sample in a study of blood T cell repertoires in COVID-19. Generated by immunoSEQ multiplex PCR, the TCRdb table keeps only in-frame clones and is missing some. The data hold 350,000 to 400,000 clones, with roughly 89% observed a single time. The sample was PBMCs or T cells enriched from blood (not recorded which). The origin of the receptors is a woman in her 30s who had recovered from COVID-19. Each CDR3 is given with its conserved first and last residue. D genes are given only for firm matches. Clone size is given for some rows only: seen once, a few or many times, or a class if the clone is expanded.

abundance	v_gene	j_gene	len	d_gene	CDR3nt	CDR3aa
-	TRBV28	TRBJ1-5	14	TRBD1	TGTGCCAGCACCAGGACAGGGCGCAATCAGCCCCAGCATTTT	CASTRTGRNQPQHF
-	TRBV20-1	TRBJ1-5	12	-	TGCAGTGCTAGTTCCGGGAACCAGCCCCAGCATTTT	CSASSGNQPQHF
few	TRBV9	TRBJ2-7	14	-	TGTGCCAGCAGCCTCCAGGGGGAGGCGTACGAGCAGTACTTC	CASSLQGEAYEQYF
-	TRBV12-3/TRBV12-4	TRBJ1-4	13	-	TGTGCCAGCAGACCCACAGGGTCTGAAAAACTGTTTTTT	CASRPTGSEKLFF
-	TRBV6-5	TRBJ1-3	15	-	TGTGCCAGCAGTTACTCGACTCAGCTTGGAAACACCATATATTTT	CASSYSTQLGNTIYF
-	TRBV7-3	TRBJ2-1	14	TRBD2	TGTGCCAGCAGTGATAGCGGGAGGTCCAATGAGCAGTTCTTC	CASSDSGRSNEQFF
-	TRBV24-1	TRBJ2-3	17	TRBD2	TGTGCCACCAGTGATTTGACTAGCGGGAGCCCCGCAGATACGCAGTATTTT	CATSDLTSGSPADTQYF
-	TRBV10-3	TRBJ2-5	16	-	TGTGCCATCAGTGAGTCTGCTGCTAGAGGGCGAGAGACCCAGTACTTC	CAISESAARGRETQYF
-	TRBV5-4	TRBJ2-7	17	TRBD1	TGTGCCAGCAGCGGAGAGGGGGCCCTGGGAAGCTCCTACGAGCAGTACTTC	CASSGEGALGSSYEQYF
once	TRBV11-2	TRBJ1-1	15	-	TGTGCCAGCAGCTCGCCAAAGACTGGAAATATAGAAGCTTTCTTT	CASSSPKTGNIEAFF
-	TRBV5-1	TRBJ1-2	16	TRBD1	TGCGCCAGCAGCCCCGTCCCGGGACAGGGGGCGTATGGCTACACCTTC	CASSPVPGQGAYGYTF
-	TRBV4-3	TRBJ2-2	16	TRBD2	TGCGCCAGCAACCTAAAGCGGGGGGGCCACACCGGGGAGCTGTTTTTT	CASNLKRGGHTGELFF
once	TRBV20-1	TRBJ2-7	15	TRBD1	TGCAGTGCTAGTCGGACCGGGACAGCCAACTACGAGCAGTACTTC	CSASRTGTANYEQYF
-	TRBV5-1	TRBJ2-7	15	-	TGCGCCAGCAGCTTGGCGGGGACAAACACCTACGAGCAGTACTTC	CASSLAGTNTYEQYF
-	TRBV3-1/TRBV3-2	TRBJ1-3	15	-	TGTGCCAGCAGCCAAGATCTAGGGGCGCGTAGCACCATATATTTT	CASSQDLGARSTIYF